This TCR beta chain stems from a study of post-analysis software for immune sequencing data. The study, taken as a whole, reports: Diversity measured as normalized Chao1 was significantly lower in multiple sclerosis patients than in controls. About 5 TRBV segments (TRBV5-6, TRBV5-1 and TRBV20-1 among them) occurred more frequently in patients than in controls. Samples from a shared batch, those prepared together, strongly co-clustered by F measure.

Carried by the TCR beta cDNA libraries were unique molecular identifiers. cDNA molecules numbering around 500,000 came from roughly 1 to 10 million T cells. One entry per CDR3 protein, called by TCRdb with MiXCR from the PCR reads. The table has under 200,000 distinct CDR3 sequences, 29% seen once. Regarding this clonotype: Its antigen remains unidentified.

Germline CDR1 and CDR2: DFQATT and SNEGSKA (reference sequence). CDR3 length: 13 residues. Deletions cut 5 bases from V and 2 bases from J, with 12 bases between. V and J are TRBV20-1 and TRBJ1-1, with D perhaps matching TRBD1 (6 bases). This receptor was taken from a girl younger than 18 with multiple sclerosis. Input material: blood. CDR3: CSAPNRDNTEAFF. The CDR3 coding sequence is TGCAGTGCTCCCAACAGGGATAACACTGAAGCTTTCTTT.